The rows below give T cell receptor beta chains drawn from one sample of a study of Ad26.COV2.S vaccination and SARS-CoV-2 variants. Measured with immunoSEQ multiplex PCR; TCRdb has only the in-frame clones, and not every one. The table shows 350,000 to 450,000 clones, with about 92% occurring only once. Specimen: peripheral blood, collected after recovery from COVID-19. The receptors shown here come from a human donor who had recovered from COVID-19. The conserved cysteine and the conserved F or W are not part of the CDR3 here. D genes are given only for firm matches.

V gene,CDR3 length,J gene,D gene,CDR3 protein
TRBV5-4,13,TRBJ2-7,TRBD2,ASSVLAGPPGEQY
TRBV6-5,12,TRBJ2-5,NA,ASSNQGLQETQY
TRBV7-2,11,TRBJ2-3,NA,ASSYRTTDTQY
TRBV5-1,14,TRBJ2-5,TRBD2,ASREPSGGAAETQY
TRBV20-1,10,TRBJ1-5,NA,SASRGNQPQH
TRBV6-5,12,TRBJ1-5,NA,ASRPLYSNQPQH
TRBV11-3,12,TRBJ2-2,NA,ASSLDGGTGELF
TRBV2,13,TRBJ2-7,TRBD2,ASSRLAGGLYEQY
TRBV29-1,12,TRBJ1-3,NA,SALVGRLGNTIY
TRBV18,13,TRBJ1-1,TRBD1,ASSPRTGENTEAF
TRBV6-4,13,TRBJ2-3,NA,ASSVPGPYTDTQY
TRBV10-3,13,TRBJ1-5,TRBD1,AISEGDRANQPQH
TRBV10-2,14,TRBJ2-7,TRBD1,ASSEYRQGAPYEQY
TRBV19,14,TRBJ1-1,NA,ASSIDPGNKRSEAF
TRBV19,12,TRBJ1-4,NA,ASTPGPTVEKLF
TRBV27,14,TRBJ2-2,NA,ASSPGLLSLPGELF
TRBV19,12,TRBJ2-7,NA,ASSIGGGSGEQY
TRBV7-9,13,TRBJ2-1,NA,ASSPYGGLNNEQF
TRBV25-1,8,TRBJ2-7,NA,ASSGGEQY
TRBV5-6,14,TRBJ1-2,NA,ASSLVRAAAPYGYT
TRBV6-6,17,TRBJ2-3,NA,ASSPARGGGQSSTDTQY
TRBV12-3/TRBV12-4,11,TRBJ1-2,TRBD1,ASSFPNRGGYT
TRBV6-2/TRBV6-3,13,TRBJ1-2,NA,ASSYIPSGIYGYT
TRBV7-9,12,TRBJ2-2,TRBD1,ASRTGGDTGELF
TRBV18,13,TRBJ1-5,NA,ASSPSDQSNQPQH
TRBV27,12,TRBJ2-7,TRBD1,ASSLKTGLYEQY
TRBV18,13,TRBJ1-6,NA,ASSPPEGGNSPLH
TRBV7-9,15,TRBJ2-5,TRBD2,ASSIPLGLADEETQY
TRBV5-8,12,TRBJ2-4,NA,ASSLGWQRAIQY
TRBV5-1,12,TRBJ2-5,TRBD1,ASSIGTGQETQY
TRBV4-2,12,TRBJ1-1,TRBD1,ASSQDTGDTEAF
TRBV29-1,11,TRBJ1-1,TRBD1,SAAGQANTEAF
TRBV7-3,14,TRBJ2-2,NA,ASSLGFWGSAGELF
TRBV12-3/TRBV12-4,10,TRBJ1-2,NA,ASSSPFYGYT
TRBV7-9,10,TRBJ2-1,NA,ASSFSYNEQF
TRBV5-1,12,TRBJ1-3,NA,ASSLGGEGNTIY
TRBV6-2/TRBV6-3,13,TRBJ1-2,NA,ASSSEDSLNYGYT
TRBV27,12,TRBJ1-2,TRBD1,ASSLTMTGSGYT
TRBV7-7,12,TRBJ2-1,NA,ASSLGSQGGEQF
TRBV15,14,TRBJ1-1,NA,ATSRRPVGGRTEAF
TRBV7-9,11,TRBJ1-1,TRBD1,ASSMGTETEAF
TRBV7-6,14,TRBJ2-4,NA,ASSPVGVSKENIQY
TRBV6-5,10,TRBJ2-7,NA,ASTRTSVGQY
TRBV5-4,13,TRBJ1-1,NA,ASSPVGTLNTEAF
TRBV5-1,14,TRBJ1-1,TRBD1,ASTLRGQLMNTEAF
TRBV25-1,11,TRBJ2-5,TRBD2,ASSELSGGTQY